What follows is one T cell receptor beta chain and its context. These data originate in a study of blood T cell repertoires in COVID-19. Study background: The United States, Italy and Spain provided the acute and convalescent COVID-19 samples. In each case, the material was cDNA or gDNA derived from T cells, B-cell-depleted T cells, or PBMCs.

Authors' methods: Amplifying reference gene primers gave estimates of nucleated cell counts. TCRdb's table, derived via immunoSEQ multiplex PCR, lists solely in-frame clones and lacks some. The V and J calls and clone size are taken from that table; D and trimming were inferred from the DNA. The sample contains around 250,000 clones, roughly 79% of which appear only once. This CDR3 has 11 residues. The germline gives CDR1 SGDLS, CDR2 YYNGEE. V was clipped by 6 bases and J by 12 bases; unmatched bases: 6. The sequencing input was peripheral blood. This TCR came from a woman at least 80 years old with acute or convalescent COVID-19. This chain connects TRBV9 to TRBJ2-1; TRBD1 matches at 7 bases. CDR3 sequence (DNA): TGTGCCAGCACCCCAAGACAGGGGCAGTTCTTC. Translation: CASTPRQGQFF.